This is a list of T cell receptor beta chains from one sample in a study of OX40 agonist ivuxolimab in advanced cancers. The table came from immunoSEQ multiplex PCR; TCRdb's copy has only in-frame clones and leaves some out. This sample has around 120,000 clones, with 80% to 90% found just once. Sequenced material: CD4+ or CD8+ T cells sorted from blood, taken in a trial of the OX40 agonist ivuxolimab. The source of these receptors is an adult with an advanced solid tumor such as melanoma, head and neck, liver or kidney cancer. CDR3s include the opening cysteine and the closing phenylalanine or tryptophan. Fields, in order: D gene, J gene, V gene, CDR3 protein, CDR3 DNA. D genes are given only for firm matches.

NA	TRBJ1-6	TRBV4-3	CASSQDPPPNNSPLHF	TGCGCCAGCAGCCAAGACCCTCCGCCAAATAATTCACCCCTCCACTTT
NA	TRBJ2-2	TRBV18	CASSPQNTGELFF	TGTGCCAGCTCACCACAGAACACCGGGGAGCTGTTTTTT
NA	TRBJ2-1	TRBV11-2	CASTAGWSKFF	TGTGCCAGCACCGCGGGTTGGTCCAAGTTCTTC
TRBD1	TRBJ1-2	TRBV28	CASSSTSKQGAEYGYTF	TGTGCCAGCAGTTCCACATCCAAACAGGGGGCTGAGTATGGCTACACCTTC
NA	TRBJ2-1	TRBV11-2	CASSAYNEQFF	TGTGCCAGCAGCGCCTACAATGAGCAGTTCTTC
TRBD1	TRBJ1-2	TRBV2	CASSRDRGPDGYTF	TGTGCCAGCAGTCGGGACAGGGGGCCGGATGGCTACACCTTC
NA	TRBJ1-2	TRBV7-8	CASSLEAGPYGYTF	TGTGCCAGCAGCTTAGAAGCAGGGCCCTATGGCTACACCTTC
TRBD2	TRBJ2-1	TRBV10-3	CAISPEWGAGSYNEQFF	TGTGCCATCAGCCCAGAGTGGGGAGCGGGGAGCTACAATGAGCAGTTCTTC
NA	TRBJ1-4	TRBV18	CASRTVEEKLFF	TGTGCCAGCCGTACCGTTGAAGAAAAACTGTTTTTT
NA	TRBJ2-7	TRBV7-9	CASSSGRIVEQYF	TGTGCCAGCAGCTCGGGACGGATCGTCGAGCAGTACTTC